The TCR beta chain under discussion was sequenced for a study of blood T cells in healthy people across ages. Study findings and constraints: It was the long-lived donors that had more naive CD4+ cells and higher diversity than aged donors.

CDR1 and CDR2 from the germline V gene are DFQATT and SNEGSKA (reference sequence). Trimming removed 0 bases from V and 8 bases from J; junction bases left unmatched: 4. The CDR3 contains 14 residues. In its sample, this clonotype was seen a few times. As yet, its antigen is unknown. PCR was performed a second time for about 7 to 12 cycles using a sample-barcoded 5' primer and a J-beta primer mix. Each cDNA molecule, via a template-switch adaptor with 12 random nucleotides, was tagged. TCRdb recomputed calls from the 5' RACE reads with MiXCR, one row per CDR3 protein. This sample carries about 680,000 distinct CDR3 sequences, around 48% of them seen once, and the ten largest clones take 25% to 35%.

The specimen sequenced was blood. This rearrangement joins TRBV20-1 to TRBJ2-1; TRBD2 agrees at 10 bases. The receptor comes from a woman aged 55-70 years in good health. CDR3 nucleotide sequence: TGCAGTGCTAGAGAAGCCCTAGCGGGAGATGAGCAGTTCTTC. This sequence encodes CSAREALAGDEQFF.